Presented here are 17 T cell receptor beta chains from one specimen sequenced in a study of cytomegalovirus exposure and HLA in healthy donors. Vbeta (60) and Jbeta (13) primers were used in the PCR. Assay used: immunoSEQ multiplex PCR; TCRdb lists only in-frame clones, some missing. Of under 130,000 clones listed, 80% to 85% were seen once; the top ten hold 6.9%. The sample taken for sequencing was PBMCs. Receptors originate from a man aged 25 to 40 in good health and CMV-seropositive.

The CDR3 protein is CASGGTGENYGYTF. CDR3 sequence (DNA): TGTGCCAGCGGGGGGACAGGGGAAAACTATGGCTACACCTTC. The chain joins TRBV7-9 to TRBJ1-2, with 10 positions matching TRBD1. Losses at the gene ends were 8 bases for V and 2 bases for J; bases not matched to a gene: 5. The CDR3 is 14 amino acids. CDR1 is SEHNR, CDR2 FQNEAQ, per germline (reference sequence).

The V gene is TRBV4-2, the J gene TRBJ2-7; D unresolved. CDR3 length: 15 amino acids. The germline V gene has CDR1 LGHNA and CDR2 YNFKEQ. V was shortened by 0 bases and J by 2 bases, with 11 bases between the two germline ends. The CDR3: CASSQDLGGAYEQYF. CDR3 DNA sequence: TGTGCCAGCAGCCAAGATCTAGGCGGTGCCTACGAGCAGTACTTC.

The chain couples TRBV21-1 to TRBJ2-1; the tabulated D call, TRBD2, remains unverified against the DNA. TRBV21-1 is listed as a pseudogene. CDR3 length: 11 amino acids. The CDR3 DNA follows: TGTGCCAGCAGCAACTCCAATGAGCAGTTCTTC. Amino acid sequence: CASSNSNEQFF.

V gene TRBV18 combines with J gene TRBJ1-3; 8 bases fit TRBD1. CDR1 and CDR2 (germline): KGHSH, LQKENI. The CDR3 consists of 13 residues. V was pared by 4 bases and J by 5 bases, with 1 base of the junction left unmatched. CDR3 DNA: TGTGCCAGCTCACGGGACAGGAGAAACACCATATATTTT. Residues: CASSRDRRNTIYF.

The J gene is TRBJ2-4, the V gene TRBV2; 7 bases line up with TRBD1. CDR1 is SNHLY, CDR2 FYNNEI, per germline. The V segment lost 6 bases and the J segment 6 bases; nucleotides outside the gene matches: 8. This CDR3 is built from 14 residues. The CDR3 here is CASRSTGVGNIQYF. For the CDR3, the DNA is TGTGCCAGCAGGTCAACAGGGGTAGGAAACATTCAGTACTTC. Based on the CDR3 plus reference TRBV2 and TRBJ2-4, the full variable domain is EPEVTQTPSHQVTQMGQEVILRCVPISNHLYFYWYRQILGQKVEFLVSFYNNEISEKSEIFDDQFSVERPDGSNFTLKIRSTKLEDSAMYFCASRSTGVGNIQYFGAGTRLSVL.

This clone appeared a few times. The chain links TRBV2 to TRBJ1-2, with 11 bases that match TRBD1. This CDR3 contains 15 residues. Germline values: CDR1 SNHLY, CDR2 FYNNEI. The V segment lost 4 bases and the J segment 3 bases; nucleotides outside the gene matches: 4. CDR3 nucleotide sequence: TGTGCCAGCAGTGGGGGACAGGGGGGGGACTATGGCTACACCTTC. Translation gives CASSGGQGGDYGYTF.

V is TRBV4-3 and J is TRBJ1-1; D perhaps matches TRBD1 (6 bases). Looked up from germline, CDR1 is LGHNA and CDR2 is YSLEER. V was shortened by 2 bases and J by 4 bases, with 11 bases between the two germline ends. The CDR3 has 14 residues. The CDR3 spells CASSQRGGFTEAFF. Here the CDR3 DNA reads TGCGCCAGCAGCCAAAGGGGGGGATTCACTGAAGCTTTCTTT.

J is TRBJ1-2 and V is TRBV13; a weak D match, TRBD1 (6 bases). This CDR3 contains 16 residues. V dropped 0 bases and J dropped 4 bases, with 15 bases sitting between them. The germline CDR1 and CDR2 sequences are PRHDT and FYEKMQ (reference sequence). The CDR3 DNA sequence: TGTGCCAGCAGCTTAGGGGGCGGGGGCTCCCTCTATGGCTACACCTTC. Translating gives CASSLGGGGSLYGYTF. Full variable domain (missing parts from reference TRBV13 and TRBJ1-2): AAGVIQSPRHLIKEKRETATLKCYPIPRHDTVYWYQQGPGQDPQFLISFYEKMQSDKGSIPDRFSAQQFSDYHSELNMSSLELGDSALYFCASSLGGGGSLYGYTFGSGTRLTVV.

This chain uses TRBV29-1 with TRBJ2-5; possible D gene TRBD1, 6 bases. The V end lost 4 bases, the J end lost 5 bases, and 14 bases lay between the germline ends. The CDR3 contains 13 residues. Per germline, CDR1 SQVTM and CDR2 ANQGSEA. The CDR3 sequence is CSVVRPTGETQYF. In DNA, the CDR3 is TGCAGCGTTGTGCGCCCCACAGGGGAGACCCAGTACTTC.

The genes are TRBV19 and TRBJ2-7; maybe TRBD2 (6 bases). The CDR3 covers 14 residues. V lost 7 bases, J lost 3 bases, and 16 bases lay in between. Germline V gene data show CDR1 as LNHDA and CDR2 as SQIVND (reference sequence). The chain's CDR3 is CASKDGGLDYEQYF. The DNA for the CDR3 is TGTGCCAGTAAGGATGGAGGGCTGGACTACGAGCAGTACTTC.

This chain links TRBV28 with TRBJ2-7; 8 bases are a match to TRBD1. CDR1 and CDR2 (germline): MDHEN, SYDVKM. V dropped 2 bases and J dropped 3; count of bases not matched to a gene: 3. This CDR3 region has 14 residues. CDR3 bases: TGTGCCAGCAGTTTACGCAGGGGGCTCTACGAGCAGTACTTC. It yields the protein CASSLRRGLYEQYF.

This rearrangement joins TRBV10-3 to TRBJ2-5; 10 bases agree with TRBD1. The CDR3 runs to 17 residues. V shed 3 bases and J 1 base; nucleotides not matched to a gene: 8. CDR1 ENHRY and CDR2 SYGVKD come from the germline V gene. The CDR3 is CAISDAPGQGTQETQYF. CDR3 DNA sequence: TGTGCCATCAGTGACGCCCCGGGACAGGGGACCCAAGAGACCCAGTACTTC.

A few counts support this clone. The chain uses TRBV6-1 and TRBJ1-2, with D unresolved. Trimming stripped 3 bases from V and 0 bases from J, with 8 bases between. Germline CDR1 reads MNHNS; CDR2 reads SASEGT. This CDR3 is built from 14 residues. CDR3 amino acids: CASSEVLANYGYTF. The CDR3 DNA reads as TGTGCCAGCAGTGAGGTGCTAGCTAACTATGGCTACACCTTC.

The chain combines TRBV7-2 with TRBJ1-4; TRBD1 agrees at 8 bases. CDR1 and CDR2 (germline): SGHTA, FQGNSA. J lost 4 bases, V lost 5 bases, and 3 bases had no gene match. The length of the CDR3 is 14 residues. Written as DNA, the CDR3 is TGTGCCAGCAGCCCGACAGGGGATAATGAAAAACTGTTTTTT. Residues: CASSPTGDNEKLFF.

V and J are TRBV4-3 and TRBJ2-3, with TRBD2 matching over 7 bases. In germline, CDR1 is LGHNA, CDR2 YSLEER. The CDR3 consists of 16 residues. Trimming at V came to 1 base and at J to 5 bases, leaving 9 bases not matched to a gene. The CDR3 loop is CASSQVPPRGIDTQYF. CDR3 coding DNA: TGCGCCAGCAGCCAAGTTCCCCCGCGGGGGATAGATACGCAGTATTTT.

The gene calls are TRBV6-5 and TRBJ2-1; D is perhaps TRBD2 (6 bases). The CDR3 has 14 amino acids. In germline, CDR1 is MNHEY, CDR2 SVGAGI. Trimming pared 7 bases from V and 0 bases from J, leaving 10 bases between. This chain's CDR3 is CASMLGSSYNEQFF. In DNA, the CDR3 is TGTGCCAGCATGCTCGGGAGCTCCTACAATGAGCAGTTCTTC.

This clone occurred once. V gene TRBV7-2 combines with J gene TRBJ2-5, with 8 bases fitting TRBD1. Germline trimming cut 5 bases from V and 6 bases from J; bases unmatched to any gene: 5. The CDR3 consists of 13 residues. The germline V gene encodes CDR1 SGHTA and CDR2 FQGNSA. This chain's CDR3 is CASSARGQQTQYF. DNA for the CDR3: TGTGCCAGCAGCGCCAGGGGGCAGCAGACCCAGTACTTC.